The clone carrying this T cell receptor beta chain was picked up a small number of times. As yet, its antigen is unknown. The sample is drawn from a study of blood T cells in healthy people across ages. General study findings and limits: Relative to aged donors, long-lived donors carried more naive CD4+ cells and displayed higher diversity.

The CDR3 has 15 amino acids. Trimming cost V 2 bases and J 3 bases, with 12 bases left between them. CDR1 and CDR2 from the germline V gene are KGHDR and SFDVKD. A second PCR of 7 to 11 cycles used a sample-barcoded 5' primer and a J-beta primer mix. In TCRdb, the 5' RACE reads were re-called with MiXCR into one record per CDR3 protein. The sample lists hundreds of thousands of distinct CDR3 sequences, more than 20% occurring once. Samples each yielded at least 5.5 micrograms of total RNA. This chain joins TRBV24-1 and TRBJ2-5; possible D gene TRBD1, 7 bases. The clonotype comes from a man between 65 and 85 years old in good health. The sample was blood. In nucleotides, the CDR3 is TGTGCCACCAGTGATTCAGGGGGGACAGAAGAGACCCAGTACTTC. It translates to CATSDSGGTEETQYF.